The T cell receptor beta chain described here comes from a study of T-cell reconstitution after alpha-beta-depleted transplantation in children. Findings of the study overall: A year had passed since transplant, and T-cell counts and diversity by then came mostly from newly produced T cells. By about two months after transplant, alpha-beta T cells reportedly arose from several hundred graft clones that had expanded.

Remarks on this clonotype: The antigen is undetermined.

This CDR3 has 17 amino acids. The germline gives CDR1 SQVTM, CDR2 ANQGSEA. Trimming cost V 7 bases and J 4 bases; bases outside gene matches: 21. Unique molecular identifiers were incorporated during preparation of the TCRbeta library. TCRdb processed the PCR reads anew with MiXCR; each CDR3 protein has one entry. This sample has some 350,000 distinct CDR3 sequences, with about 17% found just once. Sample: PBMCs, mostly from graft donor cells, taken 360 days after TCRalphabeta/CD19-depleted stem cell transplant. The receptor was isolated from a male patient aged 2 to 10 who had a stem cell transplant for acute lymphoblastic leukemia, so the T cells may come from the graft donor. This chain links TRBV29-1 with TRBJ2-7; 8 bases align to TRBD2. DNA for the CDR3: TGCAGCGCCCGGGCTACCCCCCTAGTGAGCGGGAGTTACGAGCAGTACTTC. The encoded protein is CSARATPLVSGSYEQYF.